The next 10 T cell receptor beta chains were all read from a single sample in a study of PD-1 blockade in classical Hodgkin lymphoma. Repertoires were generated with immunoSEQ multiplex PCR, while TCRdb's copy carries only in-frame clones and drops some. The top ten hold roughly 25% of the sample, which has approximately 11,000 clones, 76% seen once. Following autologous stem cell transplantation, relapse occurred in every patient, and exposure to brentuximab vedotin varied. The material sequenced was peripheral blood mononuclear cells (PBMCs), taken at baseline. Source of these receptors: a human donor with classical Hodgkin lymphoma.

This chain joins TRBV5-1 and TRBJ2-1, with no clear D. The V end lost 4 bases, the J end lost 0 bases, and 11 bases lay between the germline ends. Germline V gene lookup returns CDR1 SGHRS and CDR2 YFSETQ. The CDR3 has 15 amino acids. The CDR3 loop is CASSPTRSSYNEQFF. For the CDR3, the DNA is TGCGCCAGCAGCCCGACCCGAAGCTCCTACAATGAGCAGTTCTTC.

This chain links TRBV27 with TRBJ1-1; 7 bases align to TRBD1. The CDR3 is made up of 13 amino acids. Germline CDR1 MNHEY, CDR2 SMNVEV (reference sequence). The V and J ends lost 7 bases and 12 bases, in that order; junction bases with no gene match: 14. CDR3 nucleotide sequence: TGTGCCAGCACCTCCCAGGAGGGGGCGGCCCCTTTCTTT. It codes for CASTSQEGAAPFF.

The chain carries TRBV18 and TRBJ2-1; 10 positions match TRBD1. In germline, CDR1 is KGHSH, CDR2 LQKENI. The CDR3 spans 16 residues. The ends lost 5 bases at V and 3 bases at J; junction bases unmatched: 7. The DNA for the CDR3 is TGTGCCAGCTCAACCGGGACAGGGGCCGTCTACAATGAGCAGTTCTTC. Amino acids: CASSTGTGAVYNEQFF.

This clone has only a few counts. The V call is TRBV7-8, the J call TRBJ1-2; D might be TRBD1 (5 bases). The CDR3 sequence is 16 residues long. The germline CDR1 and CDR2 sequences are SGHVS and FQNEAQ. Trimming pared 4 bases from V and 3 bases from J, leaving 18 bases between. CDR3: CASSSSFSGIDYGYTF. The DNA of the CDR3 is TGTGCCAGCAGCTCCTCCTTTTCAGGGATAGACTATGGCTACACCTTC.

This rearrangement joins TRBV7-9 to TRBJ2-5, with unresolved D. Trimming removed 1 base at V and 5 bases at J, with 5 bases between. Germline V gene data show CDR1 as SEHNR and CDR2 as FQNEAQ (reference sequence). The CDR3 has 12 amino acids. Here the CDR3 reads CASSLGVETQYF. CDR3 DNA sequence: TGTGCCAGCAGCTTAGGAGTGGAGACCCAGTACTTC.

This sequence joins TRBV4-1 and TRBJ2-7; 10 positions agree with TRBD2. The CDR3 covers 16 residues. The V and J ends lost 0 bases and 3 bases, in that order; junction bases with no gene match: 5. Germline V gene sequence: CDR1 MGHRA, CDR2 YSYEKL. CDR3 region: CASSQDSSGGSYEQYF. CDR3 coding DNA: TGCGCCAGCAGCCAAGACTCTAGCGGGGGAAGCTACGAGCAGTACTTC.

CDR3 protein: CASRTETSGSSDTQYF. The CDR3 coding sequence is TGTGCCAGTAGGACCGAGACTAGCGGGAGTTCAGATACGCAGTATTTT. The chain joins TRBV19 to TRBJ2-3; 12 nucleotides line up with TRBD2. CDR1 LNHDA and CDR2 SQIVND come from the germline V gene (reference sequence). With 6 bases clipped from V and 4 bases from J, the junction kept 8 bases outside the gene matches. This CDR3 has 16 amino acids.

The chain uses TRBV5-1 and TRBJ2-7, with TRBD1 matching over 12 bases. V lost 3 bases to trimming and J lost 6 bases; unmatched junction nucleotides: 7. Germline V gene lookup returns CDR1 SGHRS and CDR2 YFSETQ. The CDR3 runs to 15 residues. In nucleotides, the CDR3 is TGCGCCAGCAGCTGGGGACAGGGGGCAGGTGGCGAGCAGTACTTC. Translated, it gives CASSWGQGAGGEQYF. Looking up the rest from reference TRBV5-1 and TRBJ2-7 gives the full variable domain: KAGVTQTPRYLIKTRGQQVTLSCSPISGHRSVSWYQQTPGQGLQFLFEYFSETQRNKGNFPGRFSGRQFSNSRSEMNVSTLELGDSALYLCASSWGQGAGGEQYFGPGTRLTVT.

The chain recombines TRBV6-5 with TRBJ1-2; 8 nucleotides match TRBD1. This CDR3 has 14 amino acids. The V segment lost 2 bases and the J segment 8 bases; nucleotides outside the gene matches: 7. Per germline, CDR1 MNHEY and CDR2 SVGAGI. In nucleotides, the CDR3 is TGTGCCAGCAGTTACGGACAGGGTCTGATGGGCTACACCTTC. This codes for CASSYGQGLMGYTF.

The chain links TRBV11-2 to TRBJ1-2; no clear D. Trimming removed 5 bases at V and 11 bases at J, with 6 bases between. The CDR3 consists of 9 residues. From germline, CDR1 is SGHAT and CDR2 FQNNGV. This chain's CDR3 is CASSLSYTF. CDR3 DNA: TGTGCCAGCAGCCTGAGTTACACCTTC.